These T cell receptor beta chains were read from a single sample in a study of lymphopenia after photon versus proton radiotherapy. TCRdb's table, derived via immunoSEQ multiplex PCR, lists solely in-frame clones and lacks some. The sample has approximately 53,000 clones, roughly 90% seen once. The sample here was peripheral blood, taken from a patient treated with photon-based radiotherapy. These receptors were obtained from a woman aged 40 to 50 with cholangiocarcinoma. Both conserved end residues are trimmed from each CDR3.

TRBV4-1	ASSRKTGGDEQY
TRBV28	ASSFPTLRAYEQY
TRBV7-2	ASSFLPSTDTQY
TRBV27	ASSLRGLGTGELF
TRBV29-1	SVGNMDLSPF
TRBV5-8	ASNPRDNALFGYT
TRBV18	ASSLQENEQY
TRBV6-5	ASREAGNYGYT
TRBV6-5	ASSYSSNYGYT
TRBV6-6	VSSSQTSHYTDTQY
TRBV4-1	ASSQEQGNYGYT
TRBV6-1	ASSEARTGPGSPLH
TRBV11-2	ASSPIQGVYEQY
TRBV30	AWSDRTDTQY
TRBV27	ASSLGYRGNTEAF
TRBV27	ASSLSGVAADTQY
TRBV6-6	ASSYDTSYEQY
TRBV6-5	ASSRLAGGIDTQY
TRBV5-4	ASSNRDLIETQY
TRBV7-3	ASRLSLGELF
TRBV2	ASSEGPRGKF
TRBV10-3	AISESGLAGGNTGELF
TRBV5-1	ASSGTGYTEAF
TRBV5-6	ASSLIGQGGGYT
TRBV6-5	ASSYSRGGTEAF
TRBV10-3	AISDVGQGTEAF
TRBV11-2	ASSLQGRVSEAF
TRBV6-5	ASSFGTGRNNSPLH
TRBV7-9	ASSFSGLDQPQH
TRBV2	ASSETSGGMADTQY
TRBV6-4	ASSVRVTDTQY
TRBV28	ASSSSDRDYGYT
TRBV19	ASKGGSVEKLF
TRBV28	ASTHPRQGSNGYT
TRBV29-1	SVELYEPYEQY
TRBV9	ASSVSGFTGELF
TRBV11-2	ASSFSGRGYT
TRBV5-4	ASSRPVGASGGAGNEQF
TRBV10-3	AISSDGDQPQH
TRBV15	ATSRDRGTYSPLH
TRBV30	AWKSSGEDGYT
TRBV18	ASSPAVGGLNNQPQH
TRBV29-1	SAAGTGSGEQY
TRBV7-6	ASSLQGLMNTEAF
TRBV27	ASSLWPPGGNMNTEAF
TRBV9	ASSEGDGEQY
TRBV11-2	ASSRGTSGQETQY
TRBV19	ASSGQWGTEAF
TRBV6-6	ASRIGDSSGNTIY
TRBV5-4	ASSSRGGSDTQY